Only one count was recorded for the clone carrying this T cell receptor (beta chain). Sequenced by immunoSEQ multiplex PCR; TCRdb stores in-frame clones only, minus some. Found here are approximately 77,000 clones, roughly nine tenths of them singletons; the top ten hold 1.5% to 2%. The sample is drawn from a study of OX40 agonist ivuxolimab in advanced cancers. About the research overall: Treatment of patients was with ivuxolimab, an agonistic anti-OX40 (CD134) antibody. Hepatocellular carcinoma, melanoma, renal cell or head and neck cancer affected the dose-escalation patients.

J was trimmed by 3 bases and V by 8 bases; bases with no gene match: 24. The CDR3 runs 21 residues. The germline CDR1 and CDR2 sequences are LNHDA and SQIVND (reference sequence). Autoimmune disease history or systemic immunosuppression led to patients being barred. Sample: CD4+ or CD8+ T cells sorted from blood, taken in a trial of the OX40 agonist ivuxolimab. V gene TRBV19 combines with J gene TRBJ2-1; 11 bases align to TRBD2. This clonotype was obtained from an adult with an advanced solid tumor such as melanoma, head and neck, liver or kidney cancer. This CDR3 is CASGSLGTSGSQPGGYNEQFF. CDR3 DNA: TGTGCCAGTGGGAGCCTGGGCACTAGCGGGAGCCAACCTGGAGGCTACAATGAGCAGTTCTTC.